This T cell receptor (beta chain) was sequenced for a study of OX40 agonist ivuxolimab in advanced cancers. At the level of the study: The patients got ivuxolimab, which is an agonistic anti-OX40 (CD134) antibody.

Study findings and constraints: At 0.1-3.0 mg/kg, partial responders had clonal expansion among the lowest observed. Still undetermined is the antigen specificity of the expanded peripheral T cells. Clones of CD4+ and CD8+ blood T cells grew by week 6 at doses of 0.1 to 3.0 mg/kg.

Concerning this clone: Its target is unknown.

Trimming removed 6 bases at V and 2 bases at J, with 2 bases between. There are 10 residues in the CDR3. CDR1 and CDR2 from the germline V gene are SNHLY and FYNNEI. TCRdb keeps only in-frame clones here, not all; method: immunoSEQ multiplex PCR. The sample shows under 8,500 clones, more than 75% of them seen only once. This TCR came from an adult with an advanced solid tumor such as melanoma, head and neck, liver or kidney cancer. Sequenced here: CD4+ or CD8+ T cells sorted from blood, sampled in a trial of the OX40 agonist ivuxolimab. The chain has TRBV2 and TRBJ2-7; D gene uncertain. The CDR3 DNA is TGTGCCAGCAGGGCCTACGAGCAGTACTTC. Translating gives CASRAYEQYF.